The clone carrying this TCR beta chain was found once. This may come from a read error, since a much larger clone is one base off. CDR1 is LNHNV and CDR2 is YYDKDF in the germline V gene (reference sequence). The CDR3 sequence is 14 residues long. The study included ophthalmopathy patients with Clinical Activity Score at least 3, NOSPECS grade at least 4 and duration under 3 months. The data were obtained in a study of T cells in Graves' hyperthyroidism and ophthalmopathy. TCR beta CDR3 regions were amplified from RNA transcripts. The HTBI primer set was used in a first-round RT-PCR of the TCR CDR3. One entry per CDR3 protein results from TCRdb running MiXCR on the multiplex PCR reads. The data contain 500,000 to 650,000 distinct CDR3 sequences, approximately 15% of them singletons.

The sample consisted of blood. The source of this sequence is a woman aged 45-65 years with Graves' ophthalmopathy. The V and J genes are TRBV15 and TRBJ2-7; maybe TRBD2 (6 bases). The J call may be in error: the DNA end matches TRBJ2-1 better. The CDR3 spells CATSRDGGAYEQFF. In DNA form, the CDR3 reads TGTGCCACCAGCAGAGACGGGGGTGCCTACGAGCAGTTCTTC.